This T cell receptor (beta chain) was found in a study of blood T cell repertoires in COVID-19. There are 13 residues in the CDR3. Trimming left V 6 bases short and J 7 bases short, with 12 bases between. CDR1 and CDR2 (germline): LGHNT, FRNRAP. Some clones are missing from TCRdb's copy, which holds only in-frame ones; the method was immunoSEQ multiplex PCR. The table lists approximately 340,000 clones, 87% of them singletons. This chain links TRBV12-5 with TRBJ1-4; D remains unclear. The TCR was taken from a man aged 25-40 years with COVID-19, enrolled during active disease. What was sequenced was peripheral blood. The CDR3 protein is CASGGSESEKLFF. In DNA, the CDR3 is TGTGCTAGTGGCGGCTCGGAGAGTGAAAAACTGTTTTTT.